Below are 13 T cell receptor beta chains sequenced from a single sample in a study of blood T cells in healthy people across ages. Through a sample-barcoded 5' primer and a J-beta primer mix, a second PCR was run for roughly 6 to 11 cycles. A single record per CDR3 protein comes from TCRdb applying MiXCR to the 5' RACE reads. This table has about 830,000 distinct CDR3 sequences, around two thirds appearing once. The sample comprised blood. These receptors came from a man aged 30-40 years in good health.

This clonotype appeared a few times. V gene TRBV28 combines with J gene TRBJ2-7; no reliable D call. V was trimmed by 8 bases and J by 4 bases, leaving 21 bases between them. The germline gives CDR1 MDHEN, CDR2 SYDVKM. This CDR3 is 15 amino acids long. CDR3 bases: TGTGCCAGCCAACCTGAGGAGCAGGAACTTTACGAGCAGTACTTC. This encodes CASQPEEQELYEQYF.

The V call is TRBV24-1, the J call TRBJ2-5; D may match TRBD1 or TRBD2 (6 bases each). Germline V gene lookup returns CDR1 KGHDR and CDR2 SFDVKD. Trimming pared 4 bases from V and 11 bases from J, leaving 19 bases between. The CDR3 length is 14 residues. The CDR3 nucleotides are TGTGCCACCAGTGACCACCGGAGGGACAATGAGCAGTACTTC. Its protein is CATSDHRRDNEQYF.

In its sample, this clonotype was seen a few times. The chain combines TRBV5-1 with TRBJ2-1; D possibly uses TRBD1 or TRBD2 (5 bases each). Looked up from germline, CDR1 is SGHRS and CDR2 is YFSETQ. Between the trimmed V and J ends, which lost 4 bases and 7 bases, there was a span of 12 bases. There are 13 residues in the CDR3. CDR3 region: CASSLGTPNEQFF. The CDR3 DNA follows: TGCGCCAGCAGCCTCGGGACCCCTAATGAGCAGTTCTTC.

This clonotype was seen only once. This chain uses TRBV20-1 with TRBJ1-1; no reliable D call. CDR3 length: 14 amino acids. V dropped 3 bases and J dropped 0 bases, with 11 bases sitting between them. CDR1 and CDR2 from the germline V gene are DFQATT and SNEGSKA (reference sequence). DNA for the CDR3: TGCAGTGCTAGTGCCCTAAGTCTGAACACTGAAGCTTTCTTT. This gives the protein CSASALSLNTEAFF.

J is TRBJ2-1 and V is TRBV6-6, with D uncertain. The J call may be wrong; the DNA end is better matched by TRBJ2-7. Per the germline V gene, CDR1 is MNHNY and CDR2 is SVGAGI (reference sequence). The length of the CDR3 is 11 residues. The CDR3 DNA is TGTGCCAGCAGTTACGTAGACGAGCAGTACTTC. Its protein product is CASSYVDEQYF.

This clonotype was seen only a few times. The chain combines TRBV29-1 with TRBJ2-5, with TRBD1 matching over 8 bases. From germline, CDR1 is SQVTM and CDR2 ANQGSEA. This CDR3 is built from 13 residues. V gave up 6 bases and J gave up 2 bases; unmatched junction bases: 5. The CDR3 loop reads CSVGQGGQETQYF. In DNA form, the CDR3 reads TGCAGCGTCGGACAGGGTGGACAAGAGACCCAGTACTTC.

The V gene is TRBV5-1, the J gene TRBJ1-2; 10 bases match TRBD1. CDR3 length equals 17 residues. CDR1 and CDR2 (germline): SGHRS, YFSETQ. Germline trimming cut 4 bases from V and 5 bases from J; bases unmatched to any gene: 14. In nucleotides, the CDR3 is TGCGCCAGCAGCCCAAATCCGGGACAGGGGTCTCTGTATGGCTACACCTTC. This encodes CASSPNPGQGSLYGYTF.

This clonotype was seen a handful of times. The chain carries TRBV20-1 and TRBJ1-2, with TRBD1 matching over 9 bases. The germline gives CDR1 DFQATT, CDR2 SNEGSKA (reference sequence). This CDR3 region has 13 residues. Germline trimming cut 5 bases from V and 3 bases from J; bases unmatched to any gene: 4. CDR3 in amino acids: CSAFGQGYYGYTF. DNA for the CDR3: TGCAGTGCTTTTGGACAGGGGTACTATGGCTACACCTTC.

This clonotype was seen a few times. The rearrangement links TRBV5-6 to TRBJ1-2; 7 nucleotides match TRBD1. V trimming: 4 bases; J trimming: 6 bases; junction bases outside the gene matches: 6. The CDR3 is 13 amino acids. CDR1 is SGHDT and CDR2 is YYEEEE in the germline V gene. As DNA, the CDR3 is TGTGCCAGCAGCCTCCGGGACAGACATGGCTACACCTTC. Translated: CASSLRDRHGYTF.

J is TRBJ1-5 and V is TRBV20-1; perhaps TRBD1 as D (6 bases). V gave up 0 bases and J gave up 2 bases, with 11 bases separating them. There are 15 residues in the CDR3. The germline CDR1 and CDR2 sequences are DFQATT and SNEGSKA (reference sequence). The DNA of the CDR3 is TGCAGTGCTAGAGATTTACAGGGTGGCAATCAGCCCCAGCATTTT. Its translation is CSARDLQGGNQPQHF.

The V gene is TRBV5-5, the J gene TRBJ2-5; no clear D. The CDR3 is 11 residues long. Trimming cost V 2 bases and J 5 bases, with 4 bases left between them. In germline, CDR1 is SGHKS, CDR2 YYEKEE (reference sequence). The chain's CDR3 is CASSFNETQYF. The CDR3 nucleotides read TGTGCCAGCAGCTTTAATGAGACCCAGTACTTC.

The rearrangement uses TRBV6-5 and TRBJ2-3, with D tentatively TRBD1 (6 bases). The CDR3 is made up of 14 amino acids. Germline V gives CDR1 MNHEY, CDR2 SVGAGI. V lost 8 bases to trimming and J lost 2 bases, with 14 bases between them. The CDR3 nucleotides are TGTGCCAGCCGCCGTGGGGGCTTCACAGATACGCAGTATTTT. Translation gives CASRRGGFTDTQYF.

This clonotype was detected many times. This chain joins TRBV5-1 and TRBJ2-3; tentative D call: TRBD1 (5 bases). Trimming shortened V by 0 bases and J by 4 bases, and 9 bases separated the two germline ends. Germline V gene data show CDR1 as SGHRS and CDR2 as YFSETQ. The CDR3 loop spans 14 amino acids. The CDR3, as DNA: TGCGCCAGCAGCTTGGGTCAGGGCTCAGATACGCAGTATTTT. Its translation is CASSLGQGSDTQYF.